These T cell receptor beta chains were read from a single sample in a study of blood T cell repertoires in COVID-19. TCRdb's copy holds only in-frame clones and misses some; the assay was immunoSEQ multiplex PCR. This sample yields around 100,000 clones, of which about 90% are seen a single time; roughly 17% belongs to the top ten. The specimen sequenced was peripheral blood. The receptors here all came from a man aged 50 or older with acute or convalescent COVID-19. The CDR3 runs from the conserved cysteine through the conserved F or W. Clone size is shown for a subset of rows, as once, few, many or a class of expanded clone.

TRBV2,.,CASSAEEPSYNSPLHF
TRBV29-1,.,CSVDISYEQYF
TRBV15,.,CATSRDIGDQPQHF
TRBV19,.,CASSTGTGNTEAFF
TRBV6-6,.,CASSYASGTEAFF
TRBV29-1,.,CSVEKQGARTEAFF
TRBV15,.,CATSRDQTSGGYTF
TRBV3-1/TRBV3-2,.,CASSPWGGRNYGYTF
TRBV2,.,CASRGGTATEAFF
TRBV18,.,CASSQRRDRGSEKLFF
TRBV19,few,CASSIGQNSGNTIYF
TRBV12-3/TRBV12-4,.,CASNRDSNYGYTF
TRBV14,.,CASSVGQGGRAFF
TRBV5-4,.,CASSPTRHSNTEAFF
TRBV5-1,.,CASSFSGSYEQYF
TRBV2,.,CASIRDRGAEAFF
TRBV6-2/TRBV6-3,once,CASSYRRSSGGSREHEQYF
TRBV7-2,.,CASSLAVGGDTQYF
TRBV6-1,.,CASSEAGARNQPQHF
TRBV28,once,CASRSAGTGYSPLHF
TRBV7-2,.,CASSKDRAEEKLFF
TRBV5-1,.,CASSREGLGGYNEQFF
TRBV28,few,CASSPPGGLADTQYF
TRBV27,.,CASSSPGLVGLDTQYF
TRBV6-2/TRBV6-3,once,CASSLGEASPLHF
TRBV7-3,.,CASSLTTGPGNSPLHF
TRBV3-1/TRBV3-2,.,CASSQGDTRGNTIYF
TRBV5-1,.,CASSLAATNEKLFF
TRBV5-1,.,CASSLGSFRRGDTQYF
TRBV28,.,CASGWDRGNSPLHF
TRBV2,.,CASRQGQANYGYTF
TRBV11-2,once,CASSLDISGELFF
TRBV5-4,.,CASSLRQGVDGYTF
TRBV2,once,CASSVPGHQPQHF
TRBV3-1/TRBV3-2,.,CASSPSAGGNQPQHF
TRBV6-5,.,CASSSAGGSGNTIYF
TRBV19,.,CASSTRETFNQPQHF
TRBV5-1,.,CASSLTGGGELFF
TRBV11-3,.,CASSPRGRGNTIYF
TRBV7-9,hyperexpanded,CASSLEDSNEKLFF
TRBV7-2,.,CASSLARGSNQPQHF
TRBV7-8,.,CASSEGTLENGYTF
TRBV7-3,.,CASSLQGAGNEQFF
TRBV5-1,.,CASSQDRNQPQHF
TRBV6-2/TRBV6-3,.,CASSYSAGEGYEQYF
TRBV7-9,.,CASSPSEGAIQPQHF
TRBV13,.,CASSQQGVFGNTIYF
TRBV5-1,.,CASSFLAGGLNEQFF
TRBV4-2,.,CASSQVMPGQGYYSNQPQHF
TRBV19,.,CASIPIAGGPYYGYTF
TRBV6-5,.,CASSYSGRGYEQFF
TRBV7-9,.,CASSTRTGEMGTEAFF
TRBV4-1,.,CASSHAVGDPRESEAFF
TRBV4-3,few,CASSQNQGARAFF
TRBV9,.,CASSVGDRGEQYF
TRBV19,.,CASSMGGTGELFF
TRBV5-4,.,CASSPRLADTGELFF
TRBV19,.,CASIGQGNRKLFF
TRBV2,.,CASTEQNNSPLHF
TRBV6-2/TRBV6-3,.,CASSLTGTAQFF